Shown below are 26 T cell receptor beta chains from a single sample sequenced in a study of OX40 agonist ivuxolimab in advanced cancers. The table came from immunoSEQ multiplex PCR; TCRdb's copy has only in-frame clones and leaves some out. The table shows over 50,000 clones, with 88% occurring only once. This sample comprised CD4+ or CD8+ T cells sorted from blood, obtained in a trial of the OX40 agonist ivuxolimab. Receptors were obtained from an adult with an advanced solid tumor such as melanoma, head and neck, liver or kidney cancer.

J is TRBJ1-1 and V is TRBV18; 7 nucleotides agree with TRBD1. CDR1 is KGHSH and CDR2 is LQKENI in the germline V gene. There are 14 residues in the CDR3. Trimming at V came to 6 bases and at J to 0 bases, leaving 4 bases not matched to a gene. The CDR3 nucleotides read TGTGCCAGCTCCCTCAGGGGGTTGAACACTGAAGCTTTCTTT. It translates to CASSLRGLNTEAFF.

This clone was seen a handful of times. CDR3 sequence (DNA): TGTGCCAGTAGTATATCCCCGAGGGGTAGCGGGGCCTCCCAGTATTTT. Translated, it gives CASSISPRGSGASQYF. V and J are TRBV19 and TRBJ2-3, with 8 bases that match TRBD2. J lost 12 bases, V lost 2 bases, and 16 bases had no gene match. Looked up from germline, CDR1 is LNHDA and CDR2 is SQIVND (reference sequence). The CDR3 has 16 residues.

Here the CDR3 reads CASSSWGRQLTDTQYF. CDR3 coding DNA: TGTGCCAGTAGTTCCTGGGGTCGGCAGCTGACAGATACGCAGTATTTT. The gene calls are TRBV19 and TRBJ2-3; D remains ambiguous. CDR3 length equals 16 residues. V dropped 5 bases and J dropped 3 bases, with 18 bases sitting between them. From germline, CDR1 is LNHDA and CDR2 SQIVND (reference sequence).

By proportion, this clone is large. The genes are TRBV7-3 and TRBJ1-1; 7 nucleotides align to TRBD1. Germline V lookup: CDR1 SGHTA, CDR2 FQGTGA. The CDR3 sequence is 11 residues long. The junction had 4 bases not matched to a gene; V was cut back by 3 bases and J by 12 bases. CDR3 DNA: TGTGCCAGCAGCTTCGGACAGGAAACTTTCTTT. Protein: CASSFGQETFF.

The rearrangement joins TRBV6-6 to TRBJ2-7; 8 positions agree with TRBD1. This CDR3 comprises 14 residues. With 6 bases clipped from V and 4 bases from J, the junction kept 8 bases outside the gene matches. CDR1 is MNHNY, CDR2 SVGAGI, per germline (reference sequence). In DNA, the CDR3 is TGTGCCAGCAGAGCTCCAGGGGGCGGGTACGAGCAGTACTTC. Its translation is CASRAPGGGYEQYF.

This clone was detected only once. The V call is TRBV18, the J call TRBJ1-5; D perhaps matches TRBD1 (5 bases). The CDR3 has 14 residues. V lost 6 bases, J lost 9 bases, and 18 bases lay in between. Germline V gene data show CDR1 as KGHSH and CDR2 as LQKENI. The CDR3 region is CASSLQDAGWPQHF. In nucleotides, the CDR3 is TGTGCCAGCTCGCTACAGGACGCGGGTTGGCCCCAGCATTTT.

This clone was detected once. For the CDR3, the DNA is TGTGCCACCAGCGTCGGGACTAGCGGCTACAATGAGCAGTTCTTC. It specifies CATSVGTSGYNEQFF. The chain links TRBV15 to TRBJ2-1; TRBD2 matches 11 bases. Trimming removed 5 bases from V and 3 bases from J; junction bases left unmatched: 3. Germline-derived CDR1 and CDR2 are LNHNV and YYDKDF (reference sequence). The CDR3 contains 15 residues.

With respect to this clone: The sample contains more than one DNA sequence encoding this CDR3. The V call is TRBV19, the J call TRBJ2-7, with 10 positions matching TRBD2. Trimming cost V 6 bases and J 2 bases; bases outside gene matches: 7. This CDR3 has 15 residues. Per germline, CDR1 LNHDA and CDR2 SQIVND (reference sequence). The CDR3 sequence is CASRSGLAGAYEQYF. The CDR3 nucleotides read TGTGCCAGTAGGAGCGGGCTAGCGGGAGCCTACGAGCAGTACTTC.

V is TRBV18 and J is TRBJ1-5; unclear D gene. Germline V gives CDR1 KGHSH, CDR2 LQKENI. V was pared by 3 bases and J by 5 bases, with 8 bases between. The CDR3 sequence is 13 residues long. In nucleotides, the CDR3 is TGTGCCAGCTCACCCGCAATCGATCAGCCCCAGCATTTT. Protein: CASSPAIDQPQHF.

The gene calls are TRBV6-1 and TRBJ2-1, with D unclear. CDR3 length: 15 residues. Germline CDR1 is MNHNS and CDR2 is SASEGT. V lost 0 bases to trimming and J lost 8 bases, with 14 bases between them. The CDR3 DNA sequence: TGTGCCAGCAGTGAAGCGTTATTTAGTTTTCATGAGCAGTTCTTC. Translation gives CASSEALFSFHEQFF.

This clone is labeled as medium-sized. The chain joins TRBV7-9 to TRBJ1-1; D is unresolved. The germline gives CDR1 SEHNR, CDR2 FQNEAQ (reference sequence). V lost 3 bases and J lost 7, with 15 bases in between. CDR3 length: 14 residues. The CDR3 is CASSLDYTESEAFF. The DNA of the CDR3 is TGTGCCAGCAGCTTGGACTATACAGAGAGTGAAGCTTTCTTT. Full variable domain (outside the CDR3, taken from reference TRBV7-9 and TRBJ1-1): DTGVSQNPRHKITKRGQNVTFRCDPISEHNRLYWYRQTLGQGPEFLTYFQNEAQLEKSRLLSDRFSAERPKGSFSTLEIQRTEQGDSAMYLCASSLDYTESEAFFGQGTRLTVV.

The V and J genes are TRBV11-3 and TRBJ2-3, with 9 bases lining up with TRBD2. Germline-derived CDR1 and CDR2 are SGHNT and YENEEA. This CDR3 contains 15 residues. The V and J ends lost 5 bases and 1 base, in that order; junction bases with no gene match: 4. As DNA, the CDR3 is TGTGCCAGCAGCCTTAGCGGGAGTGGCACAGATACGCAGTATTTT. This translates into CASSLSGSGTDTQYF.

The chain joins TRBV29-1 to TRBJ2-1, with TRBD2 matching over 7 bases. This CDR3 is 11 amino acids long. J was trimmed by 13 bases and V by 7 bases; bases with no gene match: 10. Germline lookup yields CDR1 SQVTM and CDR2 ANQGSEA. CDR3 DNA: TGCAGCGCCGAGGGAGGGGTCTTCCAGTTCTTC. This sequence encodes CSAEGGVFQFF.

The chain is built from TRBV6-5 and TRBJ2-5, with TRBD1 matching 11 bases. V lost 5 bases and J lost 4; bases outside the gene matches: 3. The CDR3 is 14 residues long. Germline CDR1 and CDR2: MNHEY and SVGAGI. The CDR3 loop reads CASSKDRGPETQYF. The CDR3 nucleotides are TGTGCCAGCAGTAAGGACAGGGGGCCAGAGACCCAGTACTTC.

CDR3 nucleotides: TGTGCCAGCAGCCCCGCTAACTATGGCTACACCTTC. This encodes CASSPANYGYTF. The chain links TRBV7-2 to TRBJ1-2; the D is unclear. Germline CDR1 and CDR2: SGHTA and FQGNSA. The CDR3 spans 12 residues. V was trimmed by 5 bases and J by 0 bases, leaving 4 bases between them.

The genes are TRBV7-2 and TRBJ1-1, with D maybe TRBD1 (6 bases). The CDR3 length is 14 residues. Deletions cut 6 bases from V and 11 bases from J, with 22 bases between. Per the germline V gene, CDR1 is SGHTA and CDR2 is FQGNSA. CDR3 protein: CASRIPDRNVGAFF. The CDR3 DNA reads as TGTGCCAGCAGGATCCCAGACAGGAACGTGGGGGCTTTCTTT.

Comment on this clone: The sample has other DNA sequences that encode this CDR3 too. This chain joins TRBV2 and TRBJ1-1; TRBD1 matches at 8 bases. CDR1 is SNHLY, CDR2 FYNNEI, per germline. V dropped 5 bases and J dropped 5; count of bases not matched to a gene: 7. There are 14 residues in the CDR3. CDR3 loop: CASSPQGAGTEAFF. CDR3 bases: TGTGCCAGCAGTCCTCAGGGGGCAGGGACTGAAGCTTTCTTT.

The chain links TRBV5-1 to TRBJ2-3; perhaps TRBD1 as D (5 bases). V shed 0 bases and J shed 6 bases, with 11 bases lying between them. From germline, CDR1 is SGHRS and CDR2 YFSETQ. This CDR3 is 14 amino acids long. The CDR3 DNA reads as TGCGCCAGCAGCTTGGAACAGGTTTCTGATACGCAGTATTTT. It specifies CASSLEQVSDTQYF.

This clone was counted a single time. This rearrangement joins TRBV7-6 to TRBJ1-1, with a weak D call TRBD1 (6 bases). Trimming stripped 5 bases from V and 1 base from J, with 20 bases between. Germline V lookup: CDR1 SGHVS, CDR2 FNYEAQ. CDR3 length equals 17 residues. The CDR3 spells CASSLRPPGQQNTEAFF. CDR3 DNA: TGTGCCAGCAGCCTACGCCCTCCGGGACAACAGAACACTGAAGCTTTCTTT.

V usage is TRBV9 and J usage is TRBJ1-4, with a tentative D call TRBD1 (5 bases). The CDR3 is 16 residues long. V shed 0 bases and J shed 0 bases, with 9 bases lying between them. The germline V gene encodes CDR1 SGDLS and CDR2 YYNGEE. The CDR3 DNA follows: TGTGCCAGCAGCGTAGGAGGGACGACAACTAATGAAAAACTGTTTTTT. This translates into CASSVGGTTTNEKLFF.

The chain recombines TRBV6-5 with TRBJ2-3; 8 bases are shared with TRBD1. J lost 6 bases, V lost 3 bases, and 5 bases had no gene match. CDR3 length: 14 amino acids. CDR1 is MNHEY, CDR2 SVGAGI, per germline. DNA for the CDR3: TGTGCCAGCAGTTATGCTCAGGGGGCGGATACGCAGTATTTT. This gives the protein CASSYAQGADTQYF.

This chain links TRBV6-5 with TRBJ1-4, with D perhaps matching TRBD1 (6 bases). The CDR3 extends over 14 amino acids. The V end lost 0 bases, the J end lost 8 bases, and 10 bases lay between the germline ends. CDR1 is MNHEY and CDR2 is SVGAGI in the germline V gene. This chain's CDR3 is CASSYSGRGEKLFF. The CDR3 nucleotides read TGTGCCAGCAGTTACTCGGGGAGGGGGGAAAAACTGTTTTTT.

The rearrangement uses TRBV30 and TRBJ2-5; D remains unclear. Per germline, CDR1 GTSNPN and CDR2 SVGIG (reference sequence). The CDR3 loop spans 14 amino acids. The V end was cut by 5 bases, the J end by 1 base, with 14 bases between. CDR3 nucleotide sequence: TGTGCCTGGTCAAAGAAGGATCTCCAAGAGACCCAGTACTTC. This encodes CAWSKKDLQETQYF.

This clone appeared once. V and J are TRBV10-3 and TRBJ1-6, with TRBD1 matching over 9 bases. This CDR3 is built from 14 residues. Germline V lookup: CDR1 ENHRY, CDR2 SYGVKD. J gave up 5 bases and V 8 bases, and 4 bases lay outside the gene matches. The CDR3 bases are TGTGCCATCTCCGACAGGGGGGATAATTCACCCCTCCACTTT. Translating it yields CAISDRGDNSPLHF.

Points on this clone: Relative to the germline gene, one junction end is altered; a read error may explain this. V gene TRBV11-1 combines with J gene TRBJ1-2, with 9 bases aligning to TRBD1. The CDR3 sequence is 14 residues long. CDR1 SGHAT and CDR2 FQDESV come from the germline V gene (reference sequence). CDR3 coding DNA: TGTGCCAGCAGCTTACAGGGACAGGGCGTCGGACCCTCCTTC. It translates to CASSLQGQGVGPSF. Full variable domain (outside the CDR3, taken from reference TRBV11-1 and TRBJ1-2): EAEVAQSPRYKITEKSQAVAFWCDPISGHATLYWYRQILGQGPELLVQFQDESVVDDSQLPKDRFSAERLKGVDSTLKIQPAELGDSAMYLCASSLQGQGVGPSFGSGTRLTVV.

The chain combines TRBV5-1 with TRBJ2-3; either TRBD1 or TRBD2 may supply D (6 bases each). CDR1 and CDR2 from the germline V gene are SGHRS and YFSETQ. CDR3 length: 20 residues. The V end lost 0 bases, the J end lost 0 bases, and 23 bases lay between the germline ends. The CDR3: CASSLDDGWGARTSTDTQYF. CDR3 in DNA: TGCGCCAGCAGCTTGGATGACGGGTGGGGGGCACGTACTAGCACAGATACGCAGTATTTT.